The 14 T cell receptor beta chains reported below all come from one sample, sequenced in a study of blood T cell repertoires in COVID-19. Some clones are missing from TCRdb's copy, which holds only in-frame ones; the method was immunoSEQ multiplex PCR. The sample holds some 150,000 clones, 70% to 90% seen once. Sequenced input: peripheral blood. Receptor source: a woman between 40 and 50 years old with active or convalescent COVID-19.

This clone was counted a few times. The genes are TRBV9 and TRBJ2-5, with 10 nucleotides matching TRBD1. V gave up 4 bases and J gave up 1 base; unmatched junction bases: 7. Looked up from germline, CDR1 is SGDLS and CDR2 is YYNGEE. The CDR3 contains 16 residues. The CDR3 loop reads CASSTDRGRPQETQYF. The CDR3 nucleotides are TGTGCCAGCAGCACCGACAGGGGGCGCCCCCAAGAGACCCAGTACTTC. The whole variable domain, filled in from reference TRBV9 and TRBJ2-5, reads DSGVTQTPKHLITATGQRVTLRCSPRSGDLSVYWYQQSLDQGLQFLIQYYNGEERAKGNILERFSAQQFPDLHSELNLSSLELGDSALYFCASSTDRGRPQETQYFGPGTRLLVL.

J is TRBJ2-5 and V is TRBV6-5, with D tentatively TRBD2 (6 bases). CDR1 is MNHEY and CDR2 is SVGAGI in the germline V gene. The CDR3 runs 14 residues. The germline V and J ends were trimmed by 6 bases and 4 bases, with 15 bases remaining between them. In nucleotides, the CDR3 is TGTGCCAGCAGGTCCGCAGGGAGGTTAGAGACCCAGTACTTC. Translating it yields CASRSAGRLETQYF.

In its sample, this clone was seen once. This chain connects TRBV6-4 to TRBJ2-3; 8 bases line up with TRBD2. The CDR3 is 15 residues long. The V gene end was trimmed by 5 bases and the J gene end by 0 bases; junction bases not matched to a gene: 4. The germline V gene has CDR1 MRHNA and CDR2 SNTAGT. CDR3 bases: TGTGCCAGCAGTAAGCGGGAGACCAGCACAGATACGCAGTATTTT. Its translation is CASSKRETSTDTQYF.

The chain uses TRBV27 and TRBJ1-2, with 9 bases aligning to TRBD1. V gave up 2 bases and J gave up 5 bases; unmatched junction bases: 18. The CDR3 spans 19 residues. The germline gives CDR1 MNHEY, CDR2 SMNVEV (reference sequence). The CDR3 sequence is CASSLTGEKAPGQGYGYTF. The CDR3 nucleotides read TGTGCCAGCAGTTTAACGGGGGAAAAGGCCCCGGGACAGGGATATGGCTACACCTTC.

The gene calls are TRBV27 and TRBJ1-5; D call uncertain. Germline V gives CDR1 MNHEY, CDR2 SMNVEV (reference sequence). V gave up 1 base and J gave up 2 bases, with 12 bases separating them. The length of the CDR3 is 16 residues. The CDR3 loop reads CASSLYSNGGNQPQHF. The CDR3 nucleotides are TGTGCCAGCAGTTTATATTCGAATGGAGGCAATCAGCCCCAGCATTTT.

Comment on this clone: One junction end does not reproduce the germline sequence, and a read error may be involved. V and J are TRBV7-9 and TRBJ2-1; 7 nucleotides line up with TRBD1. The CDR3 contains 12 residues. Germline-derived CDR1 and CDR2 are SEHNR and FQNEAQ (reference sequence). CDR3 coding DNA: TGTGCCAGCAGCTCAAACAGGGGCTGGCTGATCTTC. It translates to CASSSNRGWLIF.

This clone appeared once. V is TRBV9 and J is TRBJ1-3; TRBD1 aligns across 8 bases. The CDR3 extends over 16 amino acids. V trimming: 3 bases; J trimming: 2 bases; junction bases outside the gene matches: 7. From germline, CDR1 is SGDLS and CDR2 YYNGEE. The CDR3 nucleotides are TGTGCCAGCAGCGCCCCTCAGGGGGCGGCTGGAAACACCATATATTTT. Protein sequence: CASSAPQGAAGNTIYF.

This clone was counted between two and nine times. This chain links TRBV3-1 (or the pseudogene TRBV3-2) with TRBJ2-2, with 7 nucleotides matching TRBD2. There are 17 residues in the CDR3. Germline CDR1 LGHDT, CDR2 YNNKEL (reference sequence). V lost 3 bases to trimming and J lost 0 bases; unmatched junction nucleotides: 7. The CDR3 DNA reads TGTGCCAGCAGCCACCCCACGAGCGGGGCGAACACCGGGGAGCTGTTTTTT. This translates into CASSHPTSGANTGELFF.

The rearrangement links TRBV19 to TRBJ1-5; 7 positions agree with TRBD1. CDR3 size: 16 residues. Germline V gene sequence: CDR1 LNHDA, CDR2 SQIVND (reference sequence). V was pared by 3 bases and J by 4 bases, with 9 bases of the junction left unmatched. In nucleotides, the CDR3 is TGTGCCAGTAGTATTTTCGGGACAGCGGCGAATCAGCCCCAGCATTTT. Amino acid sequence: CASSIFGTAANQPQHF.

Here the CDR3 DNA reads TGTGCCAGCAGGCCTACAGGGAAAGGCACTGAAGCTTTCTTT. This codes for CASRPTGKGTEAFF. The chain joins TRBV6-2 or TRBV6-3 to TRBJ1-1; the D gene is possibly TRBD1 (6 bases). Trimming took 6 bases from V and 4 from J, leaving 15 bases between them. Germline V gene lookup returns CDR1 MNHEY and CDR2 SVGEGT. This CDR3 has 14 residues.

The chain uses TRBV19 and TRBJ1-2; 9 bases align to TRBD1. V gave up 6 bases and J gave up 6 bases; unmatched junction bases: 2. The CDR3 consists of 12 residues. Per the germline V gene, CDR1 is LNHDA and CDR2 is SQIVND (reference sequence). CDR3 in DNA: TGTGCCAGTAGCCGACAGGGGGATGGCTACACCTTC. Translated: CASSRQGDGYTF.

The rearrangement joins TRBV28 to TRBJ2-6; the D is unclear. The CDR3 covers 18 residues. Trimming shortened V by 5 bases and J by 0 bases, and 17 bases separated the two germline ends. The V gene's germline CDR1 is MDHEN and CDR2 SYDVKM. DNA of the CDR3: TGTGCCAGCAGTCACCTACTCCATGTCCTCTCTGGGGCCAACGTCCTGACTTTC. Encoded protein: CASSHLLHVLSGANVLTF.

This clone has a handful of counts. The DNA for the CDR3 is TGTGCCAGCAGGAGAGGCACCACTGAAGCTTTCTTT. This encodes CASRRGTTEAFF. The gene calls are TRBV6-5 and TRBJ1-1; D gene unclear. The CDR3 spans 12 residues. V lost 6 bases and J lost 4, with 9 bases in between. Germline V lookup: CDR1 MNHEY, CDR2 SVGAGI.

The CDR3 DNA reads TGCGCCAGCAGCCCGGGGGGAGCGACCTATGGCTACACCTTC. Encoded protein: CASSPGGATYGYTF. The V call is TRBV5-1, the J call TRBJ1-2, with a possible D match to TRBD1 (5 bases). The length of the CDR3 is 14 residues. With 4 bases removed from V and 4 bases from J, the gap between germline ends came to 14 bases. The germline gives CDR1 SGHRS, CDR2 YFSETQ.